The entry below describes one T cell receptor beta chain. The target antigen is unknown. The PBMCs had their origin in less than 13 ml of fresh peripheral blood. The CDR3 has 18 residues. V lost 4 bases and J lost 0, with 19 bases in between. Germline CDR1 is GTSNPN and CDR2 is SVGIG (reference sequence). RNA transcripts provided the source from which TCR beta CDR3 regions were amplified. The TCR CDR3 first-round RT-PCR relied on the HTBI primer set. TCRdb passed the multiplex PCR reads through MiXCR, listing each CDR3 protein once. The sample yields about 360,000 distinct CDR3 sequences, roughly 14% seen once. This specimen belongs to a study of T cells in Graves' hyperthyroidism and ophthalmopathy. Study outcomes and limitations: Ophthalmopathy onset followed model prediction by a median roughly six months.

Sequenced material: blood. The V call is TRBV30, the J call TRBJ1-6; D unresolved. This TCR derives from a man aged 25 to 45 with Graves' hyperthyroidism that later progressed to Graves' ophthalmopathy. CDR3 sequence reads: CAWTPRVSSLSYNSPLHF. The CDR3 nucleotides read TGTGCCTGGACCCCAAGGGTTTCTTCACTCTCCTATAATTCACCCCTCCACTTT.